These 15 T cell receptor beta chains originate from one sample sequenced in a study of shared clonotypes between healthy human individuals. The table came from immunoSEQ multiplex PCR; TCRdb's copy has only in-frame clones and leaves some out. The sample yields over a million clones, around 76% seen once. The source material was memory CD4+ T cells sorted from blood. Subset denoted: CD45RA-negative fraction. The receptors stem from a young man in good health.

The rearrangement links TRBV4-1 to TRBJ1-3; 7 bases fit TRBD1. There are 16 residues in the CDR3. CDR1 and CDR2 from the germline V gene are MGHRA and YSYEKL. Losses at the gene ends were 3 bases for V and 4 bases for J; bases not matched to a gene: 9. The CDR3 reads CASSHELDRVGNTIYF. The CDR3, as DNA: TGCGCCAGCAGCCATGAACTCGACAGGGTGGGAAACACCATATATTTT.

The chain uses TRBV6-1 and TRBJ2-7; D is ambiguous. CDR1 and CDR2 from the germline V gene are MNHNS and SASEGT. Trimming removed 4 bases from V and 3 bases from J, with 7 bases in between. The CDR3 covers 12 residues. The DNA for the CDR3 is TGTGCCAGCAGTGGTGCCTTCTACGAGCAGTACTTC. Its protein product is CASSGAFYEQYF.

The rearrangement joins TRBV5-1 to TRBJ1-4; D unclear. The V end was cut by 0 bases, the J end by 5 bases, with 8 bases between. Germline values: CDR1 SGHRS, CDR2 YFSETQ. CDR3 size: 14 residues. CDR3 coding DNA: TGCGCCAGCAGCTTGGGCATGCTCAATGAAAAACTGTTTTTT. Its protein is CASSLGMLNEKLFF.

The table lists this clone with many counts. The V and J genes are TRBV7-2 and TRBJ2-7; weak D call: TRBD1 (7 bases). Germline CDR1 SGHTA, CDR2 FQGNSA. This CDR3 is 16 amino acids long. Trimming left V 5 bases short and J 0 bases short, with 17 bases between. The CDR3 nucleotides are TGTGCCAGCAGCGGAGGGGCAGGGGGGAGCTCCTACGAGCAGTACTTC. Its translation is CASSGGAGGSSYEQYF.

The chain uses TRBV5-4 and TRBJ1-1; D unclear. The CDR3 contains 14 residues. Trimming stripped 2 bases from V and 1 base from J, with 9 bases between. Per the germline V gene, CDR1 is SGHNT and CDR2 is YYREEE (reference sequence). The CDR3 bases are TGTGCCAGCAGCTTCCCCCCCCAGAACACTGAAGCTTTCTTT. It specifies CASSFPPQNTEAFF. The full variable domain, with the rest looked up from reference TRBV5-4 and TRBJ1-1, is ETGVTQSPTHLIKTRGQQVTLRCSSQSGHNTVSWYQQALGQGPQFIFQYYREEENGRGNFPPRFSGLQFPNYSSELNVNALELDDSALYLCASSFPPQNTEAFFGQGTRLTVV.

The chain is built from TRBV7-2 and TRBJ2-5; perhaps TRBD2 as D (5 bases). This CDR3 region has 16 residues. CDR1 and CDR2 from the germline V gene are SGHTA and FQGNSA. V lost 1 base to trimming and J lost 5 bases, with 17 bases between them. The CDR3 reads CASSLDSTTPWETQYF. The CDR3 DNA reads TGTGCCAGCAGCTTAGATTCGACTACCCCTTGGGAGACCCAGTACTTC. The full variable domain, completed using reference TRBV7-2 and TRBJ2-5, is GAGVSQSPSNKVTEKGKDVELRCDPISGHTALYWYRQSLGQGLEFLIYFQGNSAPDKSGLPSDRFSAERTGGSVSTLTIQRTQQEDSAVYLCASSLDSTTPWETQYFGPGTRLLVL.

This chain links TRBV6-5 with TRBJ2-5; 9 nucleotides align to TRBD2. The CDR3 consists of 15 residues. V lost 4 bases and J lost 5; bases outside the gene matches: 8. The germline V gene has CDR1 MNHEY and CDR2 SVGAGI. CDR3 sequence: CASSWNSGRGETQYF. The DNA for the CDR3 is TGTGCCAGCAGTTGGAATAGCGGGAGAGGGGAGACCCAGTACTTC.

This chain joins TRBV5-6 and TRBJ2-3; 11 bases map to TRBD2. The CDR3 spans 18 residues. Per germline, CDR1 SGHDT and CDR2 YYEEEE. V lost 2 bases, J lost 2 bases, and 10 bases stayed unmatched. CDR3 loop: CASSLRLAGGLNTDTQYF. The CDR3 region has the DNA TGTGCCAGCAGCTTACGTCTAGCGGGGGGACTTAACACAGATACGCAGTATTTT.

This chain uses TRBV6-1 with TRBJ2-3, with 7 positions matching TRBD1. J was trimmed by 1 base and V by 2 bases; bases with no gene match: 6. Per the germline V gene, CDR1 is MNHNS and CDR2 is SASEGT. CDR3 length: 16 residues. The CDR3 is CASSETSTGGTDTQYF. In DNA, the CDR3 is TGTGCCAGCAGTGAAACATCTACAGGGGGCACAGATACGCAGTATTTT.

The rearrangement joins TRBV5-4 to TRBJ2-1; 11 nucleotides line up with TRBD2. CDR1 and CDR2 from the germline V gene are SGHNT and YYREEE (reference sequence). The V and J ends lost 2 bases and 5 bases, in that order; junction bases with no gene match: 9. This CDR3 has 17 amino acids. Here the CDR3 reads CASSFGTSTSGNNEQFF. CDR3 coding DNA: TGTGCCAGCAGCTTTGGGACGTCGACTAGCGGGAACAATGAGCAGTTCTTC.

The chain uses TRBV5-6 and TRBJ1-1; D not certain. The CDR3 is 14 residues long. Trimming pared 2 bases from V and 1 base from J, leaving 9 bases between. CDR1 is SGHDT, CDR2 YYEEEE, per germline. CDR3 sequence reads: CASSFFRSNTEAFF. The CDR3, as DNA: TGTGCCAGCAGCTTCTTCAGGTCGAACACTGAAGCTTTCTTT.

In DNA, the CDR3 is TGTGCCAGCAAAGGCTGGCGGGGAAACACCATATATTTT. Residues: CASKGWRGNTIYF. V is TRBV7-2 and J is TRBJ1-3; unclear D gene. CDR3 length: 13 residues. Deletions cut 7 bases from V and 4 bases from J, with 11 bases between. CDR1 is SGHTA and CDR2 is FQGNSA in the germline V gene.

The chain joins TRBV5-4 to TRBJ1-2; TRBD1 matches at 7 bases. CDR1 is SGHNT, CDR2 YYREEE, per germline (reference sequence). The CDR3 contains 14 residues. J gave up 0 bases and V 2 bases, and 1 base lay outside the gene matches. The CDR3: CASSFTGANYGYTF. Here the CDR3 DNA reads TGTGCCAGCAGCTTCACAGGGGCTAACTATGGCTACACCTTC.

This clone was seen ten or more times. V and J are TRBV4-1 and TRBJ1-1; the D is unclear. The germline V gene has CDR1 MGHRA and CDR2 YSYEKL. This CDR3 spans 15 amino acids. V was shortened by 1 base and J by 4 bases, with 13 bases between the two germline ends. The CDR3: CASSQVGQTATEAFF. Written as DNA, the CDR3 is TGCGCCAGCAGCCAAGTAGGTCAGACGGCCACTGAAGCTTTCTTT.

This clone was observed a handful of times. The CDR3 DNA reads as TGTGCCAGCAGCGTAGAAGCTATGAACACTGAAGCTTTCTTT. Amino acids: CASSVEAMNTEAFF. The chain recombines TRBV9 with TRBJ1-1; D gene ambiguous. Trimming shortened V by 0 bases and J by 0 bases, and 6 bases separated the two germline ends. CDR1 SGDLS and CDR2 YYNGEE come from the germline V gene. The CDR3 covers 14 residues.